This note documents a single T cell receptor (beta chain) sequence. This sample is drawn from a study of technical replicates of blood from a handful of donors. Some clones are missing from TCRdb's copy, which holds only in-frame ones; the method was immunoSEQ multiplex PCR. Among roughly 90,000 clones, around 93% were seen once, and the ten largest hold over 0.2%. This CDR3 has 17 residues. Trimming stripped 10 bases from V and 0 bases from J, with 19 bases between. From germline, CDR1 is SGHNT and CDR2 YENEEA. Source material: T cells isolated from PBMCs. The rearrangement links TRBV11-3 to TRBJ2-6, with D perhaps matching TRBD1 (6 bases). This TCR was recovered from a human donor in good health. CDR3 residues: CANERTGFRSGANVLTF. In DNA, the CDR3 is TGTGCCAACGAGAGAACAGGGTTTCGCTCTGGGGCCAACGTCCTGACTTTC.